This is a list of T cell receptor beta chains from one sample in a study of type 1 regulatory T cells. These receptors' targets are unknown. MiXCR, run by TCRdb on the reads, gives a single entry per CDR3 protein. The sample holds about 15,000 distinct CDR3 sequences, about 13% seen once. Material: cultured T cells, either the whole culture or a sorted T cell fraction (not recorded which). The receptors were sampled from a human donor in good health. CDR3s include the opening cysteine and the closing phenylalanine or tryptophan. Each record gives: CDR3 protein, CDR3 DNA, D gene, J gene, CDR3 length, V gene, clone size. D genes are given only for firm matches. For some rows the clone size is stated as once, few or many, or as a class when expanded; others skip it.

CATSIKRTSAEQYF | TGTGCCACCAGCATCAAACGAACTTCGGCGGAGCAGTACTTC | - | TRBJ2-7 | 14 | TRBV15 | many
CASSFISGTPSAKLFF | TGTGCCAGCAGTTTTATTAGCGGGACACCGTCGGCAAAACTGTTTTTT | - | TRBJ1-4 | 16 | TRBV12-3/TRBV12-4 | many
CASSLVLATHEQYF | TGCGCCAGCAGCTTGGTACTAGCTACCCACGAGCAGTACTTC | - | TRBJ2-7 | 14 | TRBV5-1 | -
CASSLWLDSYEQYF | TGCGCCAGCAGCTTGTGGTTGGACAGTTACGAGCAGTACTTC | - | TRBJ2-7 | 14 | TRBV5-1 | many
CASSPPTISKETQYF | TGTGCCAGCTCACCACCCACAATCTCAAAAGAGACCCAGTACTTC | - | TRBJ2-5 | 15 | TRBV18 | few
CASSYLRNTIYF | TGTGCCAGCAGTTACCTAAGAAACACCATATATTTT | - | TRBJ1-3 | 12 | TRBV6-6 | -
CASSREQGQPQHF | TGCGCCAGCAGCCGGGAACAGGGCCAGCCCCAGCATTTT | - | TRBJ1-5 | 13 | TRBV5-1 | many
CASSPGTSGRLVEQFF | TGTGCCAGCAGCCCGGGGACTAGCGGGAGATTGGTTGAGCAGTTCTTC | TRBD2 | TRBJ2-1 | 16 | TRBV4-2 | few
CSAPPLRLASNEQFF | TGCAGTGCACCCCCCTTACGGTTGGCCTCTAATGAGCAGTTCTTC | - | TRBJ2-1 | 15 | TRBV20-1 | few
CASSYGDTEAFF | TGTGCCAGCAGTTATGGGGACACTGAAGCTTTCTTT | - | TRBJ1-1 | 12 | TRBV6-6 | -
CASSFGFGEAFF | TGTGCCAGCAGTTTTGGGTTCGGTGAAGCTTTCTTT | - | TRBJ1-1 | 12 | TRBV12-3/TRBV12-4 | -
CAWSAGGGQPQHF | TGTGCCTGGAGTGCCGGGGGGGGTCAGCCCCAGCATTTT | - | TRBJ1-5 | 13 | TRBV30 | many
CASSLSGIVEQFF | TGTGCCAGCAGCCTTAGCGGGATCGTTGAGCAGTTCTTC | TRBD2 | TRBJ2-1 | 13 | TRBV3-1 | -
CSAEVSYNEQFF | TGCAGTGCGGAGGTCTCCTACAATGAGCAGTTCTTC | - | TRBJ2-1 | 12 | TRBV20-1 | medium-sized
CASSPGSWELFF | TGTGCCAGCAGCCCCGGGAGTTGGGAGCTGTTTTTT | - | TRBJ2-2 | 12 | TRBV6-5 | many
CSAMPPLAGHEQYF | TGCAGTGCTATGCCCCCCTTAGCGGGCCACGAGCAGTACTTC | TRBD2 | TRBJ2-7 | 14 | TRBV20-1 | many
CASSLLGGSYEQYF | TGTGCCAGCAGCTTACTAGGGGGATCCTACGAGCAGTACTTC | - | TRBJ2-7 | 14 | TRBV7-2 | few
CASSFGSGYTDTQYF | TGTGCCAGCAGCTTCGGCAGCGGATACACAGATACGCAGTATTTT | - | TRBJ2-3 | 15 | TRBV5-5 | -
CASSPIGTNTGELFF | TGCGCCAGCAGCCCGATCGGGACGAACACCGGGGAGCTGTTTTTT | - | TRBJ2-2 | 15 | TRBV4-3 | few
CASSWAGDPYEQYF | TGCGCCAGCAGCTGGGCCGGGGACCCTTACGAGCAGTACTTC | - | TRBJ2-7 | 14 | TRBV5-1 | many
CASSGGGGSYNEQFF | TGCGCCAGCAGCGGGGGAGGTGGATCCTACAATGAGCAGTTCTTC | - | TRBJ2-1 | 15 | TRBV5-1 | -
CASRRQGYQETQYF | TGCGCCAGCAGGAGGCAGGGGTACCAAGAGACCCAGTACTTC | - | TRBJ2-5 | 14 | TRBV5-1 | many
CASSVLSLEGEQYF | TGTGCCAGCAGCGTCCTTAGCCTCGAGGGCGAGCAGTACTTC | - | TRBJ2-7 | 14 | TRBV9 | -
CASSFLTSQETQYF | TGCGCCAGCAGCTTCCTGACTAGCCAAGAGACCCAGTACTTC | - | TRBJ2-5 | 14 | TRBV5-1 | -
CASSWGILEKLFF | TGTGCCAGCAGTTGGGGAATTCTGGAAAAACTGTTTTTT | - | TRBJ1-4 | 13 | TRBV12-3/TRBV12-4 | medium-sized
CASSLGEGWAEQFF | TGTGCCAGCAGTTTGGGGGAGGGTTGGGCTGAGCAGTTCTTC | TRBD2 | TRBJ2-1 | 14 | TRBV12-3/TRBV12-4 | many